This T cell receptor beta chain was found in a study of PD-L1 blockade in urothelial cancer. Trimming cost V 1 base and J 4 bases, with 13 bases left between them. This CDR3 is built from 15 residues. The germline V gene encodes CDR1 MNHNS and CDR2 SASEGT. Profiling relied on immunoSEQ multiplex PCR, and the TCRdb table lists in-frame clones only, not all of them. The sample lists about 56,000 clones, approximately 83% occurring once. The time point here: pretreatment peripheral blood. The receptor comes from a man aged 70 or older with urothelial cancer. The chain has TRBV6-1 and TRBJ1-1, with D unclear. The specimen comprised PBMCs, sampled around atezolizumab (anti-PD-L1) treatment. The CDR3, as DNA: TGTGCCAGCAGTGAAGTATACGCGAGGGCCACTGAAGCTTTCTTT. Amino acid sequence: CASSEVYARATEAFF.